The 20 T cell receptor beta chains below come from one sample, sequenced in a study of T cell responses to AZD1222 COVID-19 vaccine. Sequencing used immunoSEQ multiplex PCR; TCRdb keeps in-frame clones, though not all of them. This repertoire shows approximately 130,000 clones, approximately 85% found once; its top ten account for 4.5% to 6.5%. Sequencing was performed on peripheral blood, taken 28 days after the second AZD1222 dose. The receptor set was obtained from an adult who received the AZD1222 COVID-19 vaccine.

Of note for this clone: Different DNA sequences within this sample yield the same CDR3. The chain carries TRBV12-3 or TRBV12-4 and TRBJ2-7; TRBD1 might be the D (5 bases). Trimming took off 3 bases at V and 4 bases at J, with 7 bases between the two ends. The CDR3 is 12 residues long. This chain's CDR3 is CASSFRGYEQYF. As DNA, the CDR3 is TGTGCCAGCAGTTTTAGGGGTTACGAGCAGTACTTC.

The chain carries TRBV18 and TRBJ2-3, with a possible D match to TRBD1 (6 bases). Trimming stripped 5 bases from V and 2 bases from J, with 14 bases between. Germline values: CDR1 KGHSH, CDR2 LQKENI. This CDR3 is 15 amino acids long. DNA of the CDR3: TGTGCCAGCTCAAGCGACAGGAGTAACACAGATACGCAGTATTTT. Its translation is CASSSDRSNTDTQYF.

The chain has TRBV6-5 and TRBJ1-3; D is ambiguous. CDR1 MNHEY and CDR2 SVGAGI come from the germline V gene. With 0 bases removed from V and 2 bases from J, the gap between germline ends came to 8 bases. The CDR3 runs 15 residues. The DNA for the CDR3 is TGTGCCAGCAGTTACTCGAAAGGTCCTGGAAACACCATATATTTT. The encoded protein is CASSYSKGPGNTIYF.

V gene TRBV19 combines with J gene TRBJ2-1; the match to TRBD2 covers 9 bases. Germline CDR1 LNHDA, CDR2 SQIVND (reference sequence). This CDR3 spans 14 amino acids. Germline trimming cut 3 bases from V and 7 bases from J; bases unmatched to any gene: 4. The CDR3 loop reads CASSISGSSNEQFF. For the CDR3, the DNA is TGTGCCAGTAGTATTAGCGGGAGCAGTAATGAGCAGTTCTTC.

CDR3 loop: CASSEARGGQGAAQPQHF. DNA of the CDR3: TGTGCCAGCAGTGAAGCAAGGGGTGGGCAGGGGGCCGCTCAGCCCCAGCATTTT. J is TRBJ1-5 and V is TRBV2; 8 positions match TRBD1. Looked up from germline, CDR1 is SNHLY and CDR2 is FYNNEI. The CDR3 extends over 18 amino acids. V was pared by 0 bases and J by 6 bases, with 13 bases of the junction left unmatched.

V is TRBV12-3 or TRBV12-4 and J is TRBJ1-5; no reliable D call. There are 12 residues in the CDR3. The V end was cut by 3 bases, the J end by 6 bases, with 6 bases between. The DNA for the CDR3 is TGTGCCAGCAGTTTCGTGGGTCAGCCCCAGCATTTT. Protein product: CASSFVGQPQHF.

V and J are TRBV29-1 and TRBJ1-2; 9 bases match TRBD1. The V and J ends lost 3 bases and 5 bases, in that order; junction bases with no gene match: 10. This CDR3 contains 15 residues. The germline gives CDR1 SQVTM, CDR2 ANQGSEA. The CDR3 coding sequence is TGCAGCGTTGATTTGGGACAGGGATTTGGATATGGCTACACCTTC. The encoded protein is CSVDLGQGFGYGYTF.

The rearrangement links TRBV27 to TRBJ1-5, with D tentatively TRBD1 (6 bases). This CDR3 has 14 amino acids. V lost 6 bases and J 3 bases, leaving 12 bases between the germline ends. Germline CDR1 MNHEY, CDR2 SMNVEV (reference sequence). The CDR3 sequence: CASSRGAVNQPQHF. In nucleotides, the CDR3 is TGTGCCAGCAGCAGGGGAGCGGTCAATCAGCCCCAGCATTTT.

CDR3 sequence (DNA): TGTGCCAGCAGTGAAGGGGCAGGTAACAATGAGCAGTTCTTC. Translated, it gives CASSEGAGNNEQFF. The V call is TRBV2, the J call TRBJ2-1; D unresolved. The germline V and J ends were trimmed by 1 base and 5 bases, with 9 bases remaining between them. Germline values: CDR1 SNHLY, CDR2 FYNNEI. The CDR3 extends over 14 amino acids.

For the CDR3, the DNA is TGTGCCAGCAGCTTGGGAGGATACGGACAGTCAGGCCCCGGGGAGCTGTTTTTT. This gives the protein CASSLGGYGQSGPGELFF. The chain carries TRBV5-4 and TRBJ2-2; D possibly corresponds to TRBD1 (6 bases). Germline V gene data show CDR1 as SGHNT and CDR2 as YYREEE (reference sequence). V was pared by 0 bases and J by 6 bases, with 21 bases between. The CDR3 loop spans 18 amino acids.

The V call is TRBV10-3, the J call TRBJ2-7; 7 bases align to TRBD1. The CDR3 contains 14 residues. V shed 7 bases, J shed 3 bases, and the junction held 9 bases outside the gene matches. Germline V gene data show CDR1 as ENHRY and CDR2 as SYGVKD. CDR3 protein: CAITEGAGGYEQYF. CDR3 DNA sequence: TGTGCCATCACCGAGGGGGCAGGGGGCTACGAGCAGTACTTC.

V gene TRBV10-3 combines with J gene TRBJ1-2; D is possibly TRBD1 (6 bases). This CDR3 contains 11 residues. The germline V gene has CDR1 ENHRY and CDR2 SYGVKD. Trimming pared 3 bases from V and 7 bases from J, leaving 6 bases between. In DNA, the CDR3 is TGTGCCATCAGTGAAGGGGGTGGCTACACCTTC. This sequence encodes CAISEGGGYTF.

This clone was detected only once. The gene calls are TRBV4-2 and TRBJ1-2; D is unclear. CDR3 length equals 16 residues. V was pared by 1 base and J by 2 bases, with 14 bases between. CDR1 and CDR2 from the germline V gene are LGHNA and YNFKEQ. The CDR3 DNA follows: TGTGCCAGCAGCCAAGCCACAGAATTCTCGAACTATGGCTACACCTTC. Translating it yields CASSQATEFSNYGYTF.

This clone was observed a handful of times. The V call is TRBV19, the J call TRBJ1-5; a weak D match, TRBD1 (6 bases). There are 16 residues in the CDR3. V lost 5 bases and J 3 bases, leaving 17 bases between the germline ends. Germline CDR1 reads LNHDA; CDR2 reads SQIVND (reference sequence). This CDR3 is CASSPGGGQANQPQHF. In DNA, the CDR3 is TGTGCCAGTAGTCCGGGGGGGGGACAAGCCAATCAGCCCCAGCATTTT.

CDR3 nucleotide sequence: TGTGCCAGCAGCTCAGAATTCATGGTAGAGACCCAGTACTTC. It yields the protein CASSSEFMVETQYF. The V call is TRBV7-9, the J call TRBJ2-5, with D unclear. The CDR3 has 14 residues. V lost 4 bases and J lost 4, with 13 bases in between. Per germline, CDR1 SEHNR and CDR2 FQNEAQ (reference sequence).

The chain combines TRBV7-6 with TRBJ2-2; 7 bases map to TRBD1. Trimming at V came to 5 bases and at J to 3 bases, leaving 6 bases not matched to a gene. Germline V gene data show CDR1 as SGHVS and CDR2 as FNYEAQ. The CDR3 has 15 residues. CDR3 loop: CASSQGTADTGELFF. The CDR3, as DNA: TGTGCCAGCAGCCAAGGGACAGCGGACACCGGGGAGCTGTTTTTT.

The V call is TRBV25-1, the J call TRBJ1-6; TRBD1 might be the D (5 bases). In germline, CDR1 is MGHDK, CDR2 SYGVNS. Trimming pared 3 bases from V and 9 bases from J, leaving 18 bases between. The CDR3 consists of 16 residues. The CDR3 nucleotides are TGTGCCAGCAGTGATTGGGTTGGCCAGGGAGTTTCACCCCTCCACTTT. Its translation: CASSDWVGQGVSPLHF.

The rearrangement uses TRBV10-3 and TRBJ1-2; D gene uncertain. The CDR3 is 12 amino acids. V was trimmed by 6 bases and J by 2 bases, leaving 7 bases between them. Per germline, CDR1 ENHRY and CDR2 SYGVKD. The CDR3 here is CAISVGNYGYTF. In nucleotides, the CDR3 is TGTGCCATCAGCGTCGGGAACTATGGCTACACCTTC.

The V gene is TRBV19, the J gene TRBJ2-1; 7 nucleotides align to TRBD1. Germline V gives CDR1 LNHDA, CDR2 SQIVND (reference sequence). This CDR3 is built from 16 residues. After removal of 4 bases from V and 0 bases from J, the junction contained 6 bases not matched to a gene. The CDR3 reads CASSRGTVGSYNEQFF. The CDR3 nucleotides are TGTGCCAGTAGTAGAGGGACAGTGGGCTCCTACAATGAGCAGTTCTTC.

The rearrangement uses TRBV7-2 and TRBJ2-1, with 8 bases lining up with TRBD1. The V gene's germline CDR1 is SGHTA and CDR2 FQGNSA. This CDR3 contains 13 residues. Trimming cost V 6 bases and J 5 bases; bases outside gene matches: 3. CDR3: CASRQGGDNEQFF. Written as DNA, the CDR3 is TGTGCCAGCAGACAGGGGGGTGACAATGAGCAGTTCTTC.